This record covers a single T cell receptor (beta chain). Germline V gives CDR1 SGHDT, CDR2 YYEEEE. This CDR3 has 16 amino acids. With 4 bases clipped from V and 16 bases from J, the junction kept 15 bases outside the gene matches. This sample stems from a study of blood T cell repertoires in COVID-19. Study details: Acute and convalescent COVID-19 specimens originated in the United States, Italy and Spain. Sample material is recorded as cDNA or gDNA derived from T cells, B-cell-depleted T cells, or PBMCs.

Profiling relied on immunoSEQ multiplex PCR, and the TCRdb table lists in-frame clones only, not all of them. The table records around 50,000 clones, 88% of them present only once. The specimen was peripheral blood. The chain employs TRBV5-6 and TRBJ2-1; TRBD2 agrees at 15 bases. This clonotype was sampled from a middle-aged man with active COVID-19. In nucleotides, the CDR3 is TGTGCCAGCAGCCCGGGACTAGCGGGGGGCTTGCCATCTCAATTCTTC. Translating gives CASSPGLAGGLPSQFF.